What follows is one T cell receptor beta chain and its context. The antigen is not known. The authors generated TCR beta cDNA through 5'RACE template switching with UMIs. One entry per CDR3 protein, without DNA, is what TCRdb gives after re-calling the 5' RACE reads. The table lists approximately 150,000 distinct CDR3 sequences. Per germline, CDR1 LNHDA and CDR2 SQIVND (reference sequence). The CDR3 contains 15 residues. This specimen belongs to a study of T cells expressing NK-cell markers. General study findings and limits: It remained uncertain whether the expanded NKG2C+ T cell clones were specific for HCMV antigens. Topping the CD3+CD56-NKG2C+ fraction as well were these clonotypes, in a few donors.

The sample consisted of blood T cells: a sorted CD56 or NKG2C T cell subset, CD4+ or CD8+ T cells, or bulk PBMC T cells (not recorded which). The chain uses TRBV19 and TRBJ2-7; as DNA is missing, the TRBD1 call by TCRdb cannot be tested. The receptor comes from a woman aged 18 to 75 in good health. CDR3: CASSIAPDGPYEQYF.